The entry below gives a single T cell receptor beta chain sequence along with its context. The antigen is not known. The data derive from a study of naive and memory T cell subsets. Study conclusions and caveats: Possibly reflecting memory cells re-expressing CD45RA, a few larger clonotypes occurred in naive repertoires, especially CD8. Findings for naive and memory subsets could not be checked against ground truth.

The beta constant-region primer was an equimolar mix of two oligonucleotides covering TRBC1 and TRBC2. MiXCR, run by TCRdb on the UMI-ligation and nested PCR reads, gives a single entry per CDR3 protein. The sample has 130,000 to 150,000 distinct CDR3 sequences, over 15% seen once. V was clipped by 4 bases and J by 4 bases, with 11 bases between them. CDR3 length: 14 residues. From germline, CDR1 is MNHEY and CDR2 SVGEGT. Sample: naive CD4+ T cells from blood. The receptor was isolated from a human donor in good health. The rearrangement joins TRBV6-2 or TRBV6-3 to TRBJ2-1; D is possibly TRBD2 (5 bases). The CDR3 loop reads CASSSDWIYNEQFF. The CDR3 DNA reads TGTGCCAGCAGTTCGGACTGGATATACAATGAGCAGTTCTTC.